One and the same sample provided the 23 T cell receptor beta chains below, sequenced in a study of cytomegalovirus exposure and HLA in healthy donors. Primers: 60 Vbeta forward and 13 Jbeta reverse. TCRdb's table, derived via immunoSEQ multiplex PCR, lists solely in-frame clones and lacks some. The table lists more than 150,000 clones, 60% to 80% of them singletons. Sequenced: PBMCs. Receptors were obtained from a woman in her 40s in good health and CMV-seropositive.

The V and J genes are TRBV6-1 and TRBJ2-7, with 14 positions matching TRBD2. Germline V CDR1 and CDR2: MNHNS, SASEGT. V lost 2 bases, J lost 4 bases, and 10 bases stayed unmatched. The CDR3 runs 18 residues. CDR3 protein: CASSESGTSGSGYYEQYF. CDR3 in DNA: TGTGCCAGCAGTGAATCCGGGACTAGCGGGAGCGGGTATTACGAGCAGTACTTC.

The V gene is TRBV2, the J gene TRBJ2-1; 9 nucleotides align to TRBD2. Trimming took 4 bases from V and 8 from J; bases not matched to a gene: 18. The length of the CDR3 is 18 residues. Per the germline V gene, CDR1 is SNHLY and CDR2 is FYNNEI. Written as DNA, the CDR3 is TGTGCCAGCAGTGGATCCAAAATAGCGGGAGAATCGGTCGATGAGCAGTTCTTC. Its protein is CASSGSKIAGESVDEQFF.

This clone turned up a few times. CDR3 sequence: CASSLGTAYNEQFF. The CDR3, as DNA: TGCGCCAGCAGCCTCGGGACAGCCTACAATGAGCAGTTCTTC. V usage is TRBV5-1 and J usage is TRBJ2-1, with 7 bases fitting TRBD1. In germline, CDR1 is SGHRS, CDR2 YFSETQ. V was clipped by 4 bases and J by 2 bases; unmatched bases: 3. This CDR3 region has 14 residues.

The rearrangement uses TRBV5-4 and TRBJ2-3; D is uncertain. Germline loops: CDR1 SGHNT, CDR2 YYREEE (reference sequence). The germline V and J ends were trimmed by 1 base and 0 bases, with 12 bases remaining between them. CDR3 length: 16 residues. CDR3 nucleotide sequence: TGTGCCAGCAGCTTGCTGCTTCTTCAGAGCACAGATACGCAGTATTTT. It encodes CASSLLLLQSTDTQYF. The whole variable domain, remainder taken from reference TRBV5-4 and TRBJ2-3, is ETGVTQSPTHLIKTRGQQVTLRCSSQSGHNTVSWYQQALGQGPQFIFQYYREEENGRGNFPPRFSGLQFPNYSSELNVNALELDDSALYLCASSLLLLQSTDTQYFGPGTRLTVL.

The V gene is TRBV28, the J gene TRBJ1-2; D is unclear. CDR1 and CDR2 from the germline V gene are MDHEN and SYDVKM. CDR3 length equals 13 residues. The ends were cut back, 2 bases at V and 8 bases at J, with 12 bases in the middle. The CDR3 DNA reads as TGTGCCAGCAGTTTAAGCCGGAGGAGGGGCTACACCTTC. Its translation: CASSLSRRRGYTF.

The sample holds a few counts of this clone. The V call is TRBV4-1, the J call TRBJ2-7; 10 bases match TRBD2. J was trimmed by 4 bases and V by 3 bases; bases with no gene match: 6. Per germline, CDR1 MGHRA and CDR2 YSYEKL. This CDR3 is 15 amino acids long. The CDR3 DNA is TGCGCCAGCAGCCAGCTAGCGGGAGCTCGATACGAGCAGTACTTC. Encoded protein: CASSQLAGARYEQYF.

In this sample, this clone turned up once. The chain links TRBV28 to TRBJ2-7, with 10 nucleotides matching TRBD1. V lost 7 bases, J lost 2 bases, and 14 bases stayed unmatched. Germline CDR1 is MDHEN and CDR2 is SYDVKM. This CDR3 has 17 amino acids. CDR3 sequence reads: CASINQGGTGAAYEQYF. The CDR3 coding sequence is TGTGCCAGCATCAACCAGGGCGGGACAGGGGCAGCCTACGAGCAGTACTTC.

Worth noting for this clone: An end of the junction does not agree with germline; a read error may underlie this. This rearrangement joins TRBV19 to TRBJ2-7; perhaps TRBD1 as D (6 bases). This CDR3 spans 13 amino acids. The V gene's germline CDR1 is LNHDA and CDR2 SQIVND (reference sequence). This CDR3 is CANSTRDTQGEYF. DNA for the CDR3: TGTGCCAATAGTACCCGGGACACACAAGGGGAGTACTTC. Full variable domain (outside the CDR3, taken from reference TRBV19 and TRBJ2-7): DGGITQSPKYLFRKEGQNVTLSCEQNLNHDAMYWYRQDPGQGLRLIYYSQIVNDFQKGDIAEGYSVSREKKESFPLTVTSAQKNPTAFYLCANSTRDTQGEYFGPGTRLTVT.

The CDR3 DNA sequence: TGTGCCAGCACCTTACAGGTTATGAACACTGAAGCTTTCTTT. Protein: CASTLQVMNTEAFF. The chain employs TRBV6-5 and TRBJ1-1; a possible D gene is TRBD1 (5 bases). The CDR3 sequence is 14 residues long. Germline CDR1 is MNHEY and CDR2 is SVGAGI. Trimming took off 7 bases at V and 0 bases at J, with 12 bases between the two ends.

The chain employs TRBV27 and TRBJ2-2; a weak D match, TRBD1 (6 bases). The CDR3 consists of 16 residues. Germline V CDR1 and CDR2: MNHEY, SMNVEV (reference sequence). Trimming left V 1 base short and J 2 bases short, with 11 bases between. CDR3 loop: CASSLLGTRNTGELFF. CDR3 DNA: TGTGCCAGCAGTTTATTAGGGACAAGAAACACCGGGGAGCTGTTTTTT.

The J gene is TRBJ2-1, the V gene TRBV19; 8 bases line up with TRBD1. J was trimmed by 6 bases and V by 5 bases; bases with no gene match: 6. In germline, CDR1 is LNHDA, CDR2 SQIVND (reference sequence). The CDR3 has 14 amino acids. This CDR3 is CASSGQGRFNEQFF. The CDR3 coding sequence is TGTGCCAGTAGTGGACAGGGCCGTTTCAATGAGCAGTTCTTC.

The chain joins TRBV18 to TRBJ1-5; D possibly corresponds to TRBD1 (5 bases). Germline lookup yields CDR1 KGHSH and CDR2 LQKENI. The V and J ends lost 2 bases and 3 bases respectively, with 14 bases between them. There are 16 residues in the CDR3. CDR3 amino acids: CASSPTLGPPNQPQHF. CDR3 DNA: TGTGCCAGCTCACCAACCTTGGGGCCTCCCAATCAGCCCCAGCATTTT.

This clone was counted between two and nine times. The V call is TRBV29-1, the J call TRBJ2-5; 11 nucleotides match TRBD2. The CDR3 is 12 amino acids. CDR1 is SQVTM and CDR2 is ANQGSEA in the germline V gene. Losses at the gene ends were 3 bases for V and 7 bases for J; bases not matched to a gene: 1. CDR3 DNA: TGCAGCGTTGATACTAGCGGGGGGACCCAGTACTTC. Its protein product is CSVDTSGGTQYF.

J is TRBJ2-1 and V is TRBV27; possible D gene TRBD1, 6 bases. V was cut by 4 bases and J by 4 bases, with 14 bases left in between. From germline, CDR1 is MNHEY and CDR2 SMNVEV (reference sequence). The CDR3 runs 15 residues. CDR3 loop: CASSSGQNSYNEQFF. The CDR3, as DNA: TGTGCCAGCAGTTCTGGACAGAATTCTTACAATGAGCAGTTCTTC.

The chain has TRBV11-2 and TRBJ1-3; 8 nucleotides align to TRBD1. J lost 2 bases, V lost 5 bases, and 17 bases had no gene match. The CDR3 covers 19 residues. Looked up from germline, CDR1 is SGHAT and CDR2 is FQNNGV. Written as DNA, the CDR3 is TGTGCCAGCAGCCCAGCGGCAGGGGGCTTTCGAGGGGCTGGAAACACCATATATTTT. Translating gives CASSPAAGGFRGAGNTIYF.

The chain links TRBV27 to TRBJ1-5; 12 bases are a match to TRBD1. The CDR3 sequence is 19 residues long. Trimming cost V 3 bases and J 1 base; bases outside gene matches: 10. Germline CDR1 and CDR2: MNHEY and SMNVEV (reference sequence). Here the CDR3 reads CASSFVLGTGGLSNQPQHF. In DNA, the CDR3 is TGTGCCAGCAGTTTCGTACTTGGGACAGGGGGCCTGAGCAATCAGCCCCAGCATTTT.

CDR3 amino acids: CASSPGGGGDEQYF. CDR3 in DNA: TGTGCCAGCTCACCTGGGGGAGGTGGGGACGAGCAGTACTTC. The V and J genes are TRBV18 and TRBJ2-7; TRBD2 might be the D (6 bases). The V and J ends lost 3 bases and 5 bases respectively, with 14 bases between them. Germline V gives CDR1 KGHSH, CDR2 LQKENI. The CDR3 length is 14 residues.

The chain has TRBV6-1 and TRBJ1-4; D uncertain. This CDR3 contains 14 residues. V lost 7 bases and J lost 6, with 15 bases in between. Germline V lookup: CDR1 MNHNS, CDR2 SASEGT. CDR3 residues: CASTPGKNHEKLFF. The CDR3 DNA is TGTGCCAGCACTCCCGGGAAGAACCATGAAAAACTGTTTTTT.

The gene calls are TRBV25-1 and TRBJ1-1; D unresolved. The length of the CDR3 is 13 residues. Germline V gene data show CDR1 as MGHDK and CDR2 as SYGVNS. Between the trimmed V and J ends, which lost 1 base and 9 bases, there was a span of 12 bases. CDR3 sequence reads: CASSESGQPKAFF. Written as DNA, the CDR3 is TGTGCCAGCAGTGAATCTGGGCAGCCAAAAGCTTTCTTT.

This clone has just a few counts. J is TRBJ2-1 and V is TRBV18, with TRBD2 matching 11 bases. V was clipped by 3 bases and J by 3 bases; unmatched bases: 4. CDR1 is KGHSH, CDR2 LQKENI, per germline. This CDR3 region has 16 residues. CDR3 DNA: TGTGCCAGCTCACCGGGGACTAGCGGAAACTACAATGAGCAGTTCTTC. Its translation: CASSPGTSGNYNEQFF.

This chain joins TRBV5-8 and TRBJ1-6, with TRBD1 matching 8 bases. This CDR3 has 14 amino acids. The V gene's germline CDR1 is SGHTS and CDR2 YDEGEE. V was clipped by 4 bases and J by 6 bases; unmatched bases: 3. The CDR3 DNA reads TGTGCCAGCAGCAAAGACAGGGGTAATTCACCCCTCCACTTT. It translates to CASSKDRGNSPLHF. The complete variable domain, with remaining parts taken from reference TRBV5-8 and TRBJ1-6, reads EAGVTQSPTHLIKTRGQQATLRCSPISGHTSVYWYQQALGLGLQFLLWYDEGEERNRGNFPPRFSGRQFPNYSSELNVNALELEDSALYLCASSKDRGNSPLHFGNGTRLTVT.

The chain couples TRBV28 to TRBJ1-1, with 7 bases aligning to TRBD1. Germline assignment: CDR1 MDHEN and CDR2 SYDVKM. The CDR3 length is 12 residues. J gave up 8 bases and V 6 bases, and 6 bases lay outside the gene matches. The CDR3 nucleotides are TGTGCCAGCAGCGGGGGACAGCTCGAAGCTTTCTTT. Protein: CASSGGQLEAFF.

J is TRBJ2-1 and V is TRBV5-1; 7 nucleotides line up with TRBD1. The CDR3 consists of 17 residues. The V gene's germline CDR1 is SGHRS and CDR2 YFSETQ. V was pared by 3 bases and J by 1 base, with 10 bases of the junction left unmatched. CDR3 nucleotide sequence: TGCGCCAGCAGCTCGTACCCGGGACAGATATCCTACAATGAGCAGTTCTTC. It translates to CASSSYPGQISYNEQFF.